What follows describes a single TCR beta chain. Trimming pared 3 bases from V and 6 bases from J, leaving 18 bases between. From germline, CDR1 is SGHAT and CDR2 FQNNGV. CDR3 length: 15 residues. The method was immunoSEQ multiplex PCR; TCRdb's version includes in-frame clones alone and lacks a portion of them. This repertoire shows under 200,000 clones, under 90% found once; its top ten account for about 4.5%. The record originates from a study of cytotoxic CD8 clonotypes in ibrutinib-treated CLL. In the study overall: Partial responses numbered approximately 24 and complete responses 2; after a median around 70 months, roughly 14 stayed remitted and 12 progressed. The study recorded mean values of about 260,000 productive templates and approximately 100,000 productive rearrangements per sample.

This receptor was taken from a human donor with chronic lymphocytic leukemia. The rearrangement uses TRBV11-2 and TRBJ2-7; perhaps TRBD2 as D (6 bases). This sample comprised PBMCs, obtained after 24 months of ibrutinib treatment. This CDR3 reads CASSLTYGGLGEQYF. The CDR3 DNA follows: TGTGCCAGCAGCTTGACATACGGAGGGTTGGGCGAGCAGTACTTC.